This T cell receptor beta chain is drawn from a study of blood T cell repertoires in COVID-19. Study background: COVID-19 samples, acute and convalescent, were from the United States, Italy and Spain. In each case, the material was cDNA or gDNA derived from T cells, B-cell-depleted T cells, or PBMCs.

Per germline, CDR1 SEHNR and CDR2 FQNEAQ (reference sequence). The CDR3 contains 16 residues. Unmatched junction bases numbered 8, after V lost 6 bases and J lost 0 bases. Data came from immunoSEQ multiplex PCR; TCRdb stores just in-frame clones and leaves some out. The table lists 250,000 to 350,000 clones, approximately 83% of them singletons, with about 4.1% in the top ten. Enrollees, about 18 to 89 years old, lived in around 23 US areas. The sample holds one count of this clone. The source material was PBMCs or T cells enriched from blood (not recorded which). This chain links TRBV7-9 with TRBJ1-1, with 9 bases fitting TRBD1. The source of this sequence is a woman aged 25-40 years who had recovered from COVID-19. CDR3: CASRLDRGRMNTEAFF. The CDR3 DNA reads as TGTGCCAGCAGATTGGACAGGGGACGAATGAACACTGAAGCTTTCTTT.